The rows below give T cell receptor beta chains drawn from one sample of a study of T-cell memory formation after mild COVID-19. TCRdb re-called the 5' RACE reads through MiXCR, storing one row per CDR3 protein. The table lists 200,000 to 250,000 distinct CDR3 sequences, 7.5% to 10% of them singletons. Sequenced: PBMCs or a T cell subset sorted from them (not recorded which). These receptors were obtained from a man in his late teens or twenties who had mild COVID-19 (a few samples of this study predate the infection). Cell type and time point are not known. Both conserved end residues are part of each CDR3. The order of the fields is J gene, clone size, D gene, V gene, CDR3 protein, CDR3 DNA. The D gene is left open where the match is weak. Clone size is not always given. Where it is, it says once, few, many or a class for expanded clones.

j_gene: TRBJ1-3; abundance: -; d_gene: -; v_gene: TRBV7-8; CDR3aa: CASSSRRGVSGNTIYF; CDR3nt: TGTGCCAGCAGCTCTCGCCGGGGGGTCTCTGGAAACACCATATATTTT
j_gene: TRBJ2-2; abundance: -; d_gene: -; v_gene: TRBV12-3/TRBV12-4; CDR3aa: CASSSFSAGELFF; CDR3nt: TGTGCCAGCAGCTCCTTTAGCGCCGGGGAGCTGTTTTTT
j_gene: TRBJ1-1; abundance: few; d_gene: TRBD1; v_gene: TRBV19; CDR3aa: CASSIQGADTEAFF; CDR3nt: TGTGCCAGTAGTATCCAGGGGGCGGACACTGAAGCTTTCTTT
j_gene: TRBJ2-1; abundance: few; d_gene: -; v_gene: TRBV24-1; CDR3aa: CATSDLMHEQFF; CDR3nt: TGTGCCACCAGTGATTTGATGCATGAGCAGTTCTTC
j_gene: TRBJ1-5; abundance: few; d_gene: TRBD1; v_gene: TRBV7-3; CDR3aa: CASSSQGNSNQPQHF; CDR3nt: TGTGCCAGCAGCTCACAGGGGAATAGCAATCAGCCCCAGCATTTT
j_gene: TRBJ1-5; abundance: few; d_gene: -; v_gene: TRBV11-2; CDR3aa: CASSLGPEGNQPQHF; CDR3nt: TGTGCCAGCAGCTTAGGCCCCGAAGGCAATCAGCCCCAGCATTTT
j_gene: TRBJ1-2; abundance: few; d_gene: -; v_gene: TRBV7-2; CDR3aa: CASSLYSWDNGYTF; CDR3nt: TGTGCCAGCAGCTTGTATAGTTGGGACAACGGCTACACCTTC
j_gene: TRBJ1-3; abundance: -; d_gene: -; v_gene: TRBV5-1; CDR3aa: CASSPTPGNTIYF; CDR3nt: TGCGCCAGCAGCCCGACACCGGGAAACACCATATATTTT
j_gene: TRBJ2-5; abundance: -; d_gene: -; v_gene: TRBV6-5; CDR3aa: CASSSPGGTQYF; CDR3nt: TGTGCCAGCAGTTCTCCAGGCGGGACCCAGTACTTC
j_gene: TRBJ2-2; abundance: few; d_gene: TRBD2; v_gene: TRBV29-1; CDR3aa: CSVELAGDPIANTGELFF; CDR3nt: TGCAGCGTTGAACTAGCGGGTGATCCAATCGCGAACACCGGGGAGCTGTTTTTT
j_gene: TRBJ2-3; abundance: many; d_gene: TRBD1; v_gene: TRBV11-2; CDR3aa: CASSPQGDTQYF; CDR3nt: TGTGCCAGCAGCCCACAGGGGGATACGCAGTATTTT
j_gene: TRBJ2-2; abundance: many; d_gene: -; v_gene: TRBV6-5; CDR3aa: CASSYSPKAGELFF; CDR3nt: TGTGCCAGCAGTTACTCCCCGAAGGCCGGGGAGCTGTTTTTT
j_gene: TRBJ2-3; abundance: few; d_gene: -; v_gene: TRBV6-2/TRBV6-3; CDR3aa: CASINGQLTDTQYF; CDR3nt: TGTGCCAGCATAAACGGACAGCTCACAGATACGCAGTATTTT
j_gene: TRBJ2-3; abundance: few; d_gene: -; v_gene: TRBV5-1; CDR3aa: CASWARPADTQYF; CDR3nt: TGCGCCAGCTGGGCCCGACCCGCAGATACGCAGTATTTT